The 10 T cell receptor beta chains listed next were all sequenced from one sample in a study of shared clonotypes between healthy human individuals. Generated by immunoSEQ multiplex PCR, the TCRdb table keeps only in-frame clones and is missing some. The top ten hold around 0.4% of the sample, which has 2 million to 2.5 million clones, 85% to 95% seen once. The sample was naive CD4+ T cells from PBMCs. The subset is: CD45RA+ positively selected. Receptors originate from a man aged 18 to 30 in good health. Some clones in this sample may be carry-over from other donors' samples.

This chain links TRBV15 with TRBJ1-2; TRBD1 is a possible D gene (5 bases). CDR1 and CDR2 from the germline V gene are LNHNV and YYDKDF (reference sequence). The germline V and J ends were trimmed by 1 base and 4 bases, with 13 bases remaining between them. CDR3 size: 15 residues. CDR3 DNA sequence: TGTGCCACCAGCAGAGTCGGCCAGGGAAGCTATGGCTACACCTTC. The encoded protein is CATSRVGQGSYGYTF.

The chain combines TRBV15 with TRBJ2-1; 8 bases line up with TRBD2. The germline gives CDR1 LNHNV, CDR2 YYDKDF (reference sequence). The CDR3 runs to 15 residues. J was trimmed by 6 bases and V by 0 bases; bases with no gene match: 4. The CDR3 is CATSRDLGLGNEQFF. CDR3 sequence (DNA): TGTGCCACCAGCAGAGATCTGGGACTAGGCAATGAGCAGTTCTTC.

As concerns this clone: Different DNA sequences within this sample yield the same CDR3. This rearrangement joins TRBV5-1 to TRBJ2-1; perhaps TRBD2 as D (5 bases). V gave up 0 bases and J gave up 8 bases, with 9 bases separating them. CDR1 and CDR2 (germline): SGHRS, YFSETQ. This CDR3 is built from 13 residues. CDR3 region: CASSLAGKDEQFF. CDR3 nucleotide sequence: TGCGCCAGCAGCTTGGCCGGGAAGGATGAGCAGTTCTTC.

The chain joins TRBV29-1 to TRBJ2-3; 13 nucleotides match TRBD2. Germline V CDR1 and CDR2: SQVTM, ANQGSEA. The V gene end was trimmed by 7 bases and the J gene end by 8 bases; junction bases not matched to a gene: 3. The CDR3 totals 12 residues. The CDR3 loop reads CSARTSGSTQYF. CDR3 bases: TGCAGCGCAAGGACTAGCGGGAGTACGCAGTATTTT.

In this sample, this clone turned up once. The CDR3 loop reads CASSQGGIAGVYNEQFF. CDR3 coding DNA: TGTGCCAGCAGCCAAGGAGGAATAGCGGGAGTTTACAATGAGCAGTTCTTC. J is TRBJ2-1 and V is TRBV14; 9 bases are a match to TRBD2. The V and J ends lost 1 base and 4 bases, in that order; junction bases with no gene match: 8. The germline gives CDR1 SGHDN, CDR2 FVKESK. The CDR3 is made up of 17 amino acids. Full variable domain (rest looked up from reference TRBV14 and TRBJ2-1): EAGVTQFPSHSVIEKGQTVTLRCDPISGHDNLYWYRRVMGKEIKFLLHFVKESKQDESGMPNNRFLAERTGGTYSTLKVQPAELEDSGVYFCASSQGGIAGVYNEQFFGPGTRLTVL.

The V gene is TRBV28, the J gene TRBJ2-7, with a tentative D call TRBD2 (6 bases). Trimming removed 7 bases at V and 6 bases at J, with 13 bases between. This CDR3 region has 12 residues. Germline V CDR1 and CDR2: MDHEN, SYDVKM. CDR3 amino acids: CASTNRRGEQYF. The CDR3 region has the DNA TGTGCCAGCACGAACAGGAGGGGCGAGCAGTACTTC.

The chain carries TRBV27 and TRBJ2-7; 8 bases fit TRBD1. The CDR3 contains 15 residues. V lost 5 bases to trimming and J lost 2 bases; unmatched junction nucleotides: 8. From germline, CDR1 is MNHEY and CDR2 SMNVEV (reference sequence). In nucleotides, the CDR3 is TGTGCCAGCAGTGCCGACAGGGGCTTTACCTACGAGCAGTACTTC. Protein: CASSADRGFTYEQYF.

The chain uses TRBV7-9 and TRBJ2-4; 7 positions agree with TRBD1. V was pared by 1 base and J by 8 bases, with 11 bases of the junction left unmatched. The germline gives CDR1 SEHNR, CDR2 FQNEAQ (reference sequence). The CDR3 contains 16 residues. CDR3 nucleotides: TGTGCCAGCAGCTTAGGGACAGGTGTGTTTGAGGACATTCAGTACTTC. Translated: CASSLGTGVFEDIQYF. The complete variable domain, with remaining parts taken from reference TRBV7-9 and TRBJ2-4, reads DTGVSQNPRHKITKRGQNVTFRCDPISEHNRLYWYRQTLGQGPEFLTYFQNEAQLEKSRLLSDRFSAERPKGSFSTLEIQRTEQGDSAMYLCASSLGTGVFEDIQYFGAGTRLSVL.

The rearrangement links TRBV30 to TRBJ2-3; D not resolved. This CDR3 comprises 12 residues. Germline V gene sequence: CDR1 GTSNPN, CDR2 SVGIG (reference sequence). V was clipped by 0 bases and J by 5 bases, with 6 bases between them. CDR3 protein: CAWSVRLDTQYF. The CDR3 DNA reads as TGTGCCTGGAGTGTACGTTTAGATACGCAGTATTTT.

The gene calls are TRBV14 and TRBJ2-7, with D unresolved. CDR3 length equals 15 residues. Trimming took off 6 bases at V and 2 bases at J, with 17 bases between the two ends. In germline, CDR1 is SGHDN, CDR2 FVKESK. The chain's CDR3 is CASSRVRSETYEQYF. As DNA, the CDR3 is TGTGCCAGCAGTCGGGTTAGGTCAGAAACCTACGAGCAGTACTTC.